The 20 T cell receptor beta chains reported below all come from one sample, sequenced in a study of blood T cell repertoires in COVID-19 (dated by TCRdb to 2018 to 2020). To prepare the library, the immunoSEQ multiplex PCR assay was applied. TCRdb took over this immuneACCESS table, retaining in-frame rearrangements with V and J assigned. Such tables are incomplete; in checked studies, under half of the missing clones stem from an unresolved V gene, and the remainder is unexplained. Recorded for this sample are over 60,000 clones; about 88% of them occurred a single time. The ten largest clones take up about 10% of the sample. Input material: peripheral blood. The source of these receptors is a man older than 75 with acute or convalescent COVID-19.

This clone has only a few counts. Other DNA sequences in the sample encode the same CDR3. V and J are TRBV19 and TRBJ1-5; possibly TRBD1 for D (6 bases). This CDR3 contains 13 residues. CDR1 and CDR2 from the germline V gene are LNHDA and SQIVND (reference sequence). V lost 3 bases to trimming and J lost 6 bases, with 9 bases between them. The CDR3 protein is CASSIQGRQPQHF. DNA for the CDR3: TGTGCCAGTAGTATCCAGGGGCGTCAGCCCCAGCATTTT.

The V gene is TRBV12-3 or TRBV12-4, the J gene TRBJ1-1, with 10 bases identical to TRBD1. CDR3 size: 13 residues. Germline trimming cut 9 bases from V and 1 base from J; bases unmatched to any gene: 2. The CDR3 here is CASGTGANTEAFF. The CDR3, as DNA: TGTGCCAGTGGGACAGGGGCGAACACTGAAGCTTTCTTT.

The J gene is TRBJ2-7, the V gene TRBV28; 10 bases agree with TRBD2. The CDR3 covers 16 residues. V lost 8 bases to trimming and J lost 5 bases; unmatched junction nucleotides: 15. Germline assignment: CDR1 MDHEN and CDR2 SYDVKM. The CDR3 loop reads CASRPSGGAERDEQYF. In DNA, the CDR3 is TGTGCCAGCCGCCCCAGCGGGGGGGCGGAAAGGGACGAGCAGTACTTC. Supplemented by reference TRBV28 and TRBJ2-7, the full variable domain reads DVKVTQSSRYLVKRTGEKVFLECVQDMDHENMFWYRQDPGLGLRLIYFSYDVKMKEKGDIPEGYSVSREKKERFSLILESASTNQTSMYLCASRPSGGAERDEQYFGPGTRLTVT.

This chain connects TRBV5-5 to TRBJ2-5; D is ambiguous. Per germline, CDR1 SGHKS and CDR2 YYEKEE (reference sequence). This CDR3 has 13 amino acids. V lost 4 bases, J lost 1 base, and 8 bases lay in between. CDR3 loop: CASSLTVQETQYF. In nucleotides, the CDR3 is TGTGCCAGCAGCCTCACGGTCCAAGAGACCCAGTACTTC.

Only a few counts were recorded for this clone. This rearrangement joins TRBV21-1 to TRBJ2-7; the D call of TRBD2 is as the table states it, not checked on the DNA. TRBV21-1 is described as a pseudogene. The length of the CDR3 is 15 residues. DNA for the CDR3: TGTGCCAGCAGCAAAGGGACTGGAAGCCCCTACGAGCAGTACTTC. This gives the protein CASSKGTGSPYEQYF.

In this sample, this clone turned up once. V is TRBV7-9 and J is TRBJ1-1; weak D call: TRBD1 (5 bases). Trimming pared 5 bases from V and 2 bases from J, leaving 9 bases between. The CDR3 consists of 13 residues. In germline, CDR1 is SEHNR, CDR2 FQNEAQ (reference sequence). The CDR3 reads CASSRQGNTEAFF. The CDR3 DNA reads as TGTGCCAGCAGCAGGCAGGGAAACACTGAAGCTTTCTTT.

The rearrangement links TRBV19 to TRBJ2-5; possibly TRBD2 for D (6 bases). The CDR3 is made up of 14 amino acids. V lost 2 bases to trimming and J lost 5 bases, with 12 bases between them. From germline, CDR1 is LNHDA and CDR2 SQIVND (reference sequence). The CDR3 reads CASSIQLAVETQYF. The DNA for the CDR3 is TGTGCCAGTAGTATACAACTAGCAGTGGAGACCCAGTACTTC. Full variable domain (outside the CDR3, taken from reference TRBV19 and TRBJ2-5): DGGITQSPKYLFRKEGQNVTLSCEQNLNHDAMYWYRQDPGQGLRLIYYSQIVNDFQKGDIAEGYSVSREKKESFPLTVTSAQKNPTAFYLCASSIQLAVETQYFGPGTRLLVL.

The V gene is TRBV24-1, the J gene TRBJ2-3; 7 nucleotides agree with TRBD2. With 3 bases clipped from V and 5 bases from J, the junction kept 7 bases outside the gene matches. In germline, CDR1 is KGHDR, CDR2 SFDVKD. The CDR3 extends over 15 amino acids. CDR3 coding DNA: TGTGCCACCAGTGATCCTTCCTCTAGCGGAGATACGCAGTATTTT. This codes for CATSDPSSSGDTQYF.

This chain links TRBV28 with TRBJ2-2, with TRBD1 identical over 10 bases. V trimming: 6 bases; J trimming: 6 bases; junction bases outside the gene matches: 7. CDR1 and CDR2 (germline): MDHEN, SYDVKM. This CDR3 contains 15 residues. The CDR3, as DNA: TGTGCCAGCAGCACCTCAGGACAGGGGGCCGGGGAGCTGTTTTTT. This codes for CASSTSGQGAGELFF.

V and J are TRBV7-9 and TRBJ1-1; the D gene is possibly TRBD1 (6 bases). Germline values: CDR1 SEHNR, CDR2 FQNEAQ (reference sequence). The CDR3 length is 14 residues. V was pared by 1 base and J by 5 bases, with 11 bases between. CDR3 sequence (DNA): TGTGCCAGCAGCTTAGACAGGGTAGGAACTGAAGCTTTCTTT. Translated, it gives CASSLDRVGTEAFF.

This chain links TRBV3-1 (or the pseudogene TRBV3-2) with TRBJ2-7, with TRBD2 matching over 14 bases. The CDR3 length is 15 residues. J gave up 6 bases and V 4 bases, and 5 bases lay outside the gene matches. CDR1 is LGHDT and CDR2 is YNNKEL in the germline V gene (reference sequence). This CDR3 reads CASSLGLAGGSEQYF. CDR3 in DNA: TGTGCCAGCAGCCTTGGACTAGCGGGAGGAAGCGAGCAGTACTTC.

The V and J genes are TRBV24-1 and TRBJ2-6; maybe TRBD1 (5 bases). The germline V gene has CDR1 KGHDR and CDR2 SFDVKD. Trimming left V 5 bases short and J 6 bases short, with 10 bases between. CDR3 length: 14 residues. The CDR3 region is CATSGGAEANVLTF. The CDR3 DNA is TGTGCCACCAGTGGGGGCGCCGAGGCCAACGTCCTGACTTTC.

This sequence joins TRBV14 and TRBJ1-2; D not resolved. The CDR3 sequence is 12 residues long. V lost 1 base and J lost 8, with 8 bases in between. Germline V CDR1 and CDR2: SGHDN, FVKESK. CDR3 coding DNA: TGTGCCAGCAGCCAAGTGGGAGTCGGCTACACCTTC. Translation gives CASSQVGVGYTF.

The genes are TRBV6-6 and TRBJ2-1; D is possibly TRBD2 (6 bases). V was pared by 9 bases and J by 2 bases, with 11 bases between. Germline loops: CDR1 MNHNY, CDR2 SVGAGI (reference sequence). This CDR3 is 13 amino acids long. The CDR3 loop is CASRRGTYNEQFF. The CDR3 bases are TGTGCCAGTCGGCGGGGAACCTACAATGAGCAGTTCTTC.

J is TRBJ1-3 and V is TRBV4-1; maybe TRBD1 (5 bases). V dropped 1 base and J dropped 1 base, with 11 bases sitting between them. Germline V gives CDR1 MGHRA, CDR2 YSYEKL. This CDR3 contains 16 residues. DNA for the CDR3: TGCGCCAGCAGCCAAGGGGCTGACAGATCTGGAAACACCATATATTTT. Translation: CASSQGADRSGNTIYF.

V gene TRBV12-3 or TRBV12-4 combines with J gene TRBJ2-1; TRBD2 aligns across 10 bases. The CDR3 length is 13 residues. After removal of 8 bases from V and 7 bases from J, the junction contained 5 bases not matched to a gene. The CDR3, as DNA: TGTGCCAGCGTATCGGGACTAGCGAATGAGCAGTTCTTC. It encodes CASVSGLANEQFF.

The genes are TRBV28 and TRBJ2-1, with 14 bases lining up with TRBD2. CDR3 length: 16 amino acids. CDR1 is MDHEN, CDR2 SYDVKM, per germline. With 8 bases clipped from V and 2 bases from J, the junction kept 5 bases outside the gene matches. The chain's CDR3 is CASVGTSGGTYNEQFF. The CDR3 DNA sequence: TGTGCCAGCGTTGGGACTAGCGGGGGAACCTACAATGAGCAGTTCTTC.

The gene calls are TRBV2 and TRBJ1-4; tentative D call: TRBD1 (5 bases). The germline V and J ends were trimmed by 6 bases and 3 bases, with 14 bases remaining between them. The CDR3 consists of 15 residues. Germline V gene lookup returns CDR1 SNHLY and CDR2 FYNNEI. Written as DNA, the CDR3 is TGTGCCAGCAGAGGAGGGGAGGGTGCTAATGAAAAACTGTTTTTT. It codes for CASRGGEGANEKLFF.

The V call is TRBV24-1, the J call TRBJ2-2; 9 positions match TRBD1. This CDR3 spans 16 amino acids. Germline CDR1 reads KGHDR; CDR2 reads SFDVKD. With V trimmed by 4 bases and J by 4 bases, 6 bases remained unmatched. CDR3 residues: CATSEGGQGGTGELFF. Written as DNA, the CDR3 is TGTGCCACCAGTGAGGGGGGACAGGGCGGCACCGGGGAGCTGTTTTTT.

The CDR3 DNA reads as TGTGCCACCAGCAGAGGTGCAGCGAGTCCCTATGGCTACACCTTC. Its translation is CATSRGAASPYGYTF. V gene TRBV15 combines with J gene TRBJ1-2; no reliable D call. Germline V gene lookup returns CDR1 LNHNV and CDR2 YYDKDF (reference sequence). The CDR3 is 15 amino acids. V shed 1 base and J shed 4 bases, with 13 bases lying between them.